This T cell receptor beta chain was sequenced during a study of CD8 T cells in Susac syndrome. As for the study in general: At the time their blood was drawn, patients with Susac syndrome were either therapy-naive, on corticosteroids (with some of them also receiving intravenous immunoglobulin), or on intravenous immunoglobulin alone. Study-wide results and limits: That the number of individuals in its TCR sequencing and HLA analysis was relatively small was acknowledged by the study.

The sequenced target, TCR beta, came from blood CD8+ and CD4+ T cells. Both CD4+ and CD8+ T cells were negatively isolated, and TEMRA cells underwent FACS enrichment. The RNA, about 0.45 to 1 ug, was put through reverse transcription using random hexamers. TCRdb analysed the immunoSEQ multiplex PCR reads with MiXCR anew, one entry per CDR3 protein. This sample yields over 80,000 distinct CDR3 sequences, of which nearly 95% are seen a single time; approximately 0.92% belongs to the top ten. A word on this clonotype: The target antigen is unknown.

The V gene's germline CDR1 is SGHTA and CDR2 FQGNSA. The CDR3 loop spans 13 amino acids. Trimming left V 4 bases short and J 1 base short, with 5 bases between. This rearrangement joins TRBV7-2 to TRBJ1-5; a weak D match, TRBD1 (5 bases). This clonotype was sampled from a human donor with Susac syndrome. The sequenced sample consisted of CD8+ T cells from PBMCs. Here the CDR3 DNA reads TGTGCCAGCAGCTGGGACAGCAATCAGCCCCAGCATTTT. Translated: CASSWDSNQPQHF.